Here is one TCR beta chain with its context. The antigen it binds to is not known. Base qualities are missing; no much larger clone stands one base away. The time point label corresponds to: baseline before first vaccination. Samples from vaccinated people were obtained from the UK trials COV001 and COV002, which included a single-blind randomized controlled phase 2/3 trial of AZD1222 (ChAdOx1 nCoV-19) in healthy adults. Trial participant PBMC samples were collected at day 0 and day 28 after the second dose for TCRbeta chain sequencing. The data derive from a study of T cell responses to AZD1222 COVID-19 vaccine (dated by TCRdb to about 2021). Turning to the overall study: AZD1222 recipients given second doses at about 4 weeks or at about 12 weeks were pooled, since spike-specific TCR depth and breadth were not found to differ between the two schedules. A total of 230 to 250 trial participants underwent TCR sequencing, of whom under 220 had received two doses of AZD1222 and some 26 had received two doses of the MenACWY control vaccine. Enrollment into the trials was organized by age into subgroups of 18-55, 56-69 and 70-plus years, and those subgroups contained approximately 150, 30 and 60 TCR-sequenced participants, respectively. Study-wide findings and limitations: Because no samples from the day 14 peak response were available, repertoires could be characterized only after the peak T cell response. After two AZD1222 doses, both the breadth and the depth of spike-specific TCRs were significantly higher than at day 0 and than in MenACWY recipients. Only five or six AZD1222 recipients were SARS-CoV-2 seropositive at baseline, limiting conclusions about previously exposed vaccinees. Participants were mostly white British and included more females than males, and it was suggested by the authors that clonal diversity may have been underestimated. The 56-69-year group was small, and its depth increase did not reach significance, likely because of low power. Epitopes outside the regions mutated in the B.1.351 and B.1.1.7 variants were reportedly recognized by nearly half of the unique spike-specific TCRs. Vaccine-associated CD4 TCRs spanned the whole spike protein, with dominant responses in regions 160-218 and 743-854.

V is shortened by 2 bases, J by 0 bases, and the region joining them spans 10 bases. The germline V gene (reference sequence) specifies MNHEY as CDR1 and SMNVEV as CDR2. From the cysteine up to the phenylalanine, the CDR3 has a length of 15 residues. The DNA shown is the 45-base CDR3, in frame from base 1. The CDR3 regions of human TCRbeta chains were subjected to immunosequencing. Processing in the source paper ran as follows. TCRs in the repertoires were compared against a reference library of SARS-CoV-2-specific TCRs that had been generated with the MIRA antigen-specificity platform. Breadth meant the fraction of unique TCRs that were SARS-CoV-2-associated, whereas depth meant the fraction of total T cells that were SARS-CoV-2-associated. Using the MIRA data, each spike-specific TCR was mapped to the spike region that the TCR reacts to and placed in a CD4 or CD8 class. Log10-transformed breadth and depth values were compared by one-way ANOVA with Sidak's multiple comparisons tests. Imported from immuneACCESS, the table was reduced by TCRdb to in-frame sequences with V and J called. These copies leave out some clones; in studies compared against another copy, an unresolved V gene accounts for under half, and the cause of the remainder is not known. The V and J calls and clone size are taken from that table; D and trimming were inferred from the DNA. For this sample there are under 140,000 clones; about 87% appear just once. The biggest ten clones account for 1.5% to 2% of the sample.

This receptor was identified in an adult in good health. This chain joins TRBV27 to TRBJ1-1; too little of a D gene remains to name it. The sample consisted of peripheral blood, taken on day 0 of AZD1222 vaccination. The DNA sequence follows: TGTGCCAGCAGTTTAAGCTCTAGCATGAACACTGAAGCTTTCTTT. Translation gives CASSLSSSMNTEAFF.